The 9 T cell receptor beta chains given below trace back to one sample, sequenced in a study of blood T cell repertoires in COVID-19. This table comes from immunoSEQ multiplex PCR, and its TCRdb copy is limited to in-frame clones, with some not included. This sample has about 140,000 clones, with 81% found just once. Sequenced sample: peripheral blood. These receptors were taken from a human donor in a cohort sampled during active COVID-19.

The gene calls are TRBV11-3 and TRBJ2-1; the match to TRBD1 covers 9 bases. CDR1 SGHNT and CDR2 YENEEA come from the germline V gene. The V gene end was trimmed by 4 bases and the J gene end by 12 bases; junction bases not matched to a gene: 4. CDR3 size: 12 residues. CDR3 DNA: TGTGCCAGCAGCTACGACAGGGGGAGGCAGTTCTTC. As protein: CASSYDRGRQFF.

The CDR3, as DNA: TGCGCCAGCAGCCAAGAGGGGGCAGGGAATCCTGGGGCCAACGTCCTGACTTTC. This translates into CASSQEGAGNPGANVLTF. The V and J genes are TRBV4-1 and TRBJ2-6, with D perhaps matching TRBD1 (6 bases). V was pared by 0 bases and J by 2 bases, with 14 bases between. CDR1 MGHRA and CDR2 YSYEKL come from the germline V gene. The CDR3 loop spans 18 amino acids.

The J gene is TRBJ1-1, the V gene TRBV6-2 or TRBV6-3, with 9 bases that match TRBD1. This CDR3 region has 13 residues. The germline V gene encodes CDR1 MNHEY and CDR2 SVGEGT. V shed 4 bases and J 5 bases; nucleotides not matched to a gene: 2. The CDR3 DNA is TGTGCCAGCAGTTGGGACAGGGTGACTGAAGCTTTCTTT. It yields the protein CASSWDRVTEAFF.

This clone was counted a few times. The chain has TRBV7-3 and TRBJ2-1, with a tentative D call TRBD2 (5 bases). The V gene's germline CDR1 is SGHTA and CDR2 FQGTGA. The CDR3 contains 14 residues. V shed 5 bases and J shed 6 bases, with 14 bases lying between them. The CDR3 DNA is TGTGCCAGCAGCCCACTTCGGGATTTCAATGAGCAGTTCTTC. Translating it yields CASSPLRDFNEQFF.

This sequence joins TRBV20-1 and TRBJ2-1; 9 bases line up with TRBD1. The CDR3 contains 15 residues. Unmatched junction bases numbered 8, after V lost 3 bases and J lost 5 bases. The V gene's germline CDR1 is DFQATT and CDR2 SNEGSKA (reference sequence). The CDR3 nucleotides read TGCAGTGCTAGTCACCGGGACAGGGTTGACAATGAGCAGTTCTTC. Its translation: CSASHRDRVDNEQFF.

CDR3 nucleotides: TGTGCCAGTAGGAAGGACAGGTCCATGAACACTGAAGCTTTCTTT. It encodes CASRKDRSMNTEAFF. The gene calls are TRBV19 and TRBJ1-1, with 7 positions matching TRBD1. The V gene's germline CDR1 is LNHDA and CDR2 SQIVND (reference sequence). The CDR3 covers 15 residues. With V trimmed by 6 bases and J by 0 bases, 7 bases remained unmatched.

This chain joins TRBV6-2 or TRBV6-3 and TRBJ2-3; 7 bases align to TRBD1. Per germline, CDR1 MNHEY and CDR2 SVGEGT. The CDR3 is 12 amino acids. V was clipped by 5 bases and J by 7 bases; unmatched bases: 3. The CDR3 spells CASSQQGNTQYF. The CDR3 DNA is TGTGCCAGCAGTCAACAGGGGAATACGCAGTATTTT.

On this clone: The identical CDR3 is also encoded by other nucleotide sequences in the sample. This rearrangement joins TRBV5-6 to TRBJ2-5; D is undetermined. The CDR3 loop spans 11 amino acids. The ends were cut back, 2 bases at V and 4 bases at J, with 3 bases in the middle. Germline-derived CDR1 and CDR2 are SGHDT and YYEEEE. In DNA form, the CDR3 reads TGTGCCAGCAGCTTTCGAGAGACCCAGTACTTC. This codes for CASSFRETQYF.

The chain joins TRBV5-1 to TRBJ2-1; 7 nucleotides match TRBD2. The CDR3 length is 14 residues. CDR1 and CDR2 from the germline V gene are SGHRS and YFSETQ. The J segment lost 7 bases and the V segment lost 2 bases, leaving 6 bases of the junction unmatched. CDR3 in amino acids: CASSFGGRANEQFF. The CDR3 coding sequence is TGCGCCAGCAGCTTTGGAGGGAGGGCAAATGAGCAGTTCTTC.